A selection of T cell receptor beta chains follows, all from one sample in a study of cytomegalovirus exposure and HLA in healthy donors. Profiled with immunoSEQ multiplex PCR; TCRdb holds only in-frame clones, not every one. This table holds 80,000 to 100,000 clones, roughly two thirds found once. The sample taken for sequencing was PBMCs. The receptors were gathered from a man aged 50-59 years in good health and CMV-seronegative. CDR3s include the opening cysteine and the closing phenylalanine or tryptophan. The D gene is left open where the match is weak. Size values are once, few and many counts, or a class for expanded clones, and some rows have none.

D	V	size	J	DNA	CDR3
TRBD2	TRBV5-1	NA	TRBJ2-2	TGCGCCAGCAGTCTCCTAGCGGGAGAGGTCGGGGAGCTGTTTTTT	CASSLLAGEVGELFF
TRBD1	TRBV10-3	NA	TRBJ1-5	TGTGCCATCAGTGAGAGGGGACCACAGGGGGATAGCAATCAGCCCCAGCATTTT	CAISERGPQGDSNQPQHF
TRBD1	TRBV5-6	few	TRBJ2-2	TGTGCCAGCAGCGCCCGGGCACAGGGGAGCACCGGGGAGCTGTTTTTT	CASSARAQGSTGELFF
NA	TRBV6-4	medium-sized	TRBJ2-1	TGTGCCAGCAGTGAGAGACAGGGAGGTGGTTATGAGCAGTTCTTC	CASSERQGGGYEQFF
NA	TRBV6-6	NA	TRBJ1-5	TGTGCCAGCACGAAAGGTCGGGGGGCAAGCAATCAGCCCCAGCATTTT	CASTKGRGASNQPQHF
NA	TRBV7-8	NA	TRBJ1-2	TGTGCCAGCAGCTTAGCAAGACAGCCTAACTATGGCTACACCTTC	CASSLARQPNYGYTF
TRBD1	TRBV7-6	few	TRBJ2-7	TGTGCCAGCAGCTTACTGGGGGACAGGGGCCTTTACGAGCAGTACTTC	CASSLLGDRGLYEQYF
NA	TRBV10-3	NA	TRBJ2-2	TGTGCCATCTCAGGGAGCGGGTCTAACACCGGGGAGCTGTTTTTT	CAISGSGSNTGELFF
NA	TRBV13	NA	TRBJ2-3	TGTGCCAGCAGCTTAGAGGTAGAGGCGCAGTATTTT	CASSLEVEAQYF
TRBD1	TRBV6-1	NA	TRBJ2-7	TGTGCCAGCAGTGGGACAGGGGGCCGATACGAGCAGTACTTC	CASSGTGGRYEQYF
TRBD1	TRBV5-1	NA	TRBJ2-7	TGCGCCAGCAGCTTTAACAGGGGCGTCCACGAGCAGTACTTC	CASSFNRGVHEQYF
TRBD1	TRBV2	few	TRBJ2-1	TGTGCCAGCACCGGGACAGGGGACAATGAGCAGTTCTTC	CASTGTGDNEQFF
NA	TRBV4-1	NA	TRBJ2-1	TGCGCCAGCAGCCCCCTCTCAGGGTACAATGAGCAGTTCTTC	CASSPLSGYNEQFF
NA	TRBV19	NA	TRBJ2-5	TGTGCCAGTAGTCTGCCAGGAACCCAAGAGACCCAGTACTTC	CASSLPGTQETQYF
NA	TRBV11-3	once	TRBJ2-1	TGTGCCAGCAGCTTAGATGCCGGAAGGGGGGGTGAGCAGTTCTTC	CASSLDAGRGGEQFF
TRBD2	TRBV5-5	NA	TRBJ2-1	TGTGCCAGCAGCTTGATAGCGGGAGCGATTGAGCAGTTCTTC	CASSLIAGAIEQFF
TRBD1	TRBV18	NA	TRBJ1-1	TGTGCCAGCTCACCACCCGGGACAGGGAACACTGAAGCTTTCTTT	CASSPPGTGNTEAFF
NA	TRBV15	few	TRBJ2-1	TGTGCCACCAGCGATCTAGTAACGGGCTCCTACAATGAGCAGTTCTTC	CATSDLVTGSYNEQFF
NA	TRBV18	NA	TRBJ2-1	TGTGCCAGCTCACCGACAGAGAGCTCCTACAATGAGCAGTTCTTC	CASSPTESSYNEQFF
NA	TRBV5-1	NA	TRBJ1-2	TGCGCCAGCAGCCCGGACAGAAATAACTATGGCTACACCTTC	CASSPDRNNYGYTF
NA	TRBV20-1	few	TRBJ2-1	TGCAGTGCTAGAGATCAAGCTAAGCAGTTCTTC	CSARDQAKQFF
NA	TRBV9	few	TRBJ2-7	TGTGCCAGCAGCGTAGAAACAGGAGAAGACTACGAGCAGTACTTC	CASSVETGEDYEQYF
NA	TRBV18	few	TRBJ2-7	TGTGCCAGCTCACCAGGCAGGGACAACGAGCAGTACTTC	CASSPGRDNEQYF
TRBD1	TRBV5-4	NA	TRBJ1-2	TGTGCCAGCAGCTCGAGGGGACAGAACTATGGCTACACCTTC	CASSSRGQNYGYTF
TRBD1	TRBV18	NA	TRBJ1-2	TGTGCCAGCTCACCTCCGACAGGGTCGTATGGCTACACCTTC	CASSPPTGSYGYTF
NA	TRBV19	NA	TRBJ1-5	TGTGCCAGTAGTATAGTCGGACAGTTCAATCAGCCCCAGCATTTT	CASSIVGQFNQPQHF
NA	TRBV5-6	NA	TRBJ2-2	TGTGCCAGCAGCTTGGAAGGGGGAGGGGAGCTGTTTTTT	CASSLEGGGELFF
NA	TRBV4-1	NA	TRBJ2-7	TGCGCCAGCAGCCAAGATCACACCTTTGGGGGCGACGAGCAGTACTTC	CASSQDHTFGGDEQYF
NA	TRBV9	NA	TRBJ1-1	TGTGCCAGCAGCCCACACGGGGGAGGGAACACTGAAGCTTTCTTT	CASSPHGGGNTEAFF
NA	TRBV2	NA	TRBJ2-5	TGTGCCGGCAGGGGGGGGCGAGGGGAGACCCAGTACTTC	CAGRGGRGETQYF
TRBD1	TRBV19	NA	TRBJ1-5	TGTGCCAGTAGTACCCAAACAGGGGGCGGTCAGCCCCAGCATTTT	CASSTQTGGGQPQHF
NA	TRBV19	NA	TRBJ2-7	TGTGCCAGTAGTGGGGCGGCGACAACCTACGAGCAGTACTTC	CASSGAATTYEQYF
TRBD1	TRBV2	once	TRBJ2-7	TGTGCCAGCAGCGGGACAGGGGTGTACGAGCAGTACTTC	CASSGTGVYEQYF
NA	TRBV6-5	NA	TRBJ1-2	TGTGCCAGCAAACAGGAGAACTATGGCTACACCTTC	CASKQENYGYTF
TRBD2	TRBV5-1	NA	TRBJ2-7	TGCGCCAGCAGCTTACGCCTCGCTAGCGGGGGGTCTACCTACGAGCAGTACTTC	CASSLRLASGGSTYEQYF
NA	TRBV27	once	TRBJ2-5	TGTGCCAGCAGTTTCCCCGGACTCCTTATAGAGACCCAGTACTTC	CASSFPGLLIETQYF
NA	TRBV18	NA	TRBJ1-4	TGTGCCAGCTCACCGGTCGGGAATGAAAAACTGTTTTTT	CASSPVGNEKLFF
TRBD1	TRBV2	NA	TRBJ1-1	TGTGCCAGCATTTTGACAGGGGGCAACTCTGAAGCTTTCTTT	CASILTGGNSEAFF
NA	TRBV28	few	TRBJ1-1	TGTGCCAGCAGTTTATCATCCAGGGTCGTGAAGAACACTGAAGCTTTCTTT	CASSLSSRVVKNTEAFF
TRBD2	TRBV18	NA	TRBJ2-3	TGTGCCAGCTCCCGAGCGGGAGTTACGCAGTATTTT	CASSRAGVTQYF
NA	TRBV5-8	NA	TRBJ2-2	TGTGCCAGCAGCTTGGAACGGGGGAACACCGGGGAGCTGTTTTTT	CASSLERGNTGELFF
NA	TRBV11-2	NA	TRBJ2-2	TGTGCCAGCAGCCTCCTCTACACCGGGGAGCTGTTTTTT	CASSLLYTGELFF
NA	TRBV6-4	few	TRBJ1-6	TGTGCCAGCAGTCCCGCGGGGAGCTCCTATAATTCACCCCTCCACTTT	CASSPAGSSYNSPLHF
TRBD1	TRBV6-7	NA	TRBJ1-6	TGTGCCAGCAGCAATGGGACAGCGAGCTCCTATAATTCACCCCTCCACTTT	CASSNGTASSYNSPLHF
NA	TRBV30	NA	TRBJ1-2	TGTGCCTGGAACTCCCTGGCCGGGAACTATGGCTACACCTTC	CAWNSLAGNYGYTF
NA	TRBV2	NA	TRBJ1-1	TGTGCCAGCAGTGGGCAACAGGGAACTGAAGCTTTCTTT	CASSGQQGTEAFF
TRBD1	TRBV28	NA	TRBJ1-5	TGTGCCAGCAGAGAAAACAGGGGTATGATAAGCAATCAGCCCCAGCATTTT	CASRENRGMISNQPQHF
TRBD1	TRBV7-9	NA	TRBJ1-5	TGTGCCAGCAGCTTAGTGACAGGGGGCTCGGGTCAGCCCCAGCATTTT	CASSLVTGGSGQPQHF
TRBD2	TRBV28	NA	TRBJ2-3	TGTGCCAGCAGTTACCGCCTTGGCGGGAGGTGGGATACGCAGTATTTT	CASSYRLGGRWDTQYF
TRBD2	TRBV7-7	NA	TRBJ2-5	TGTGCTAGCAGCCAGGGACTAGCGGAAGAGACCCAGTACTTC	CASSQGLAEETQYF
TRBD1	TRBV6-5	NA	TRBJ1-1	TGTGCCAGCAGTTACACGGGACAGGGGAACACTGAAGCTTTCTTT	CASSYTGQGNTEAFF
NA	TRBV5-1	NA	TRBJ1-5	TGCGCCAGCAGCTTGGACAGCCGCAATCAGCCCCAGCATTTT	CASSLDSRNQPQHF
NA	TRBV4-1	NA	TRBJ1-5	TGCGCCAGCAGCCAAGATCGGGGAGACCCGAGGGGGAATCAGCCCCAGCATTTT	CASSQDRGDPRGNQPQHF
TRBD1	TRBV15	NA	TRBJ2-7	TGTGCCACCAGCAGTGGGGTAGGGACAGGGTCCTACGAGCAGTACTTC	CATSSGVGTGSYEQYF